These 6 T cell receptor beta chains share one sample of origin, sequenced in a study of blood T cell repertoires in COVID-19. Some clones are missing from TCRdb's copy, which holds only in-frame ones; the method was immunoSEQ multiplex PCR. The sample yields 200,000 to 300,000 clones, 75% to 90% seen once. The sample was peripheral blood. The receptor set was obtained from a man aged 30-40 years with active or convalescent COVID-19.

This chain links TRBV9 with TRBJ2-2, with D unclear. The germline V gene has CDR1 SGDLS and CDR2 YYNGEE. With 0 bases removed from V and 6 bases from J, the gap between germline ends came to 15 bases. This CDR3 has 16 residues. The CDR3 region has the DNA TGTGCCAGCAGCGTAGTTATTAGCAATCGTCCCGGGGAGCTGTTTTTT. Amino acid sequence: CASSVVISNRPGELFF. Looking up the rest from reference TRBV9 and TRBJ2-2 gives the full variable domain: DSGVTQTPKHLITATGQRVTLRCSPRSGDLSVYWYQQSLDQGLQFLIQYYNGEERAKGNILERFSAQQFPDLHSELNLSSLELGDSALYFCASSVVISNRPGELFFGEGSRLTVL.

Comment on this clone: Germline and junction disagree at one end, which may indicate a read error. V and J are TRBV5-6 and TRBJ1-1; the D gene is possibly TRBD1 (6 bases). The CDR3 length is 16 residues. CDR1 and CDR2 (germline): SGHDT, YYEEEE. The CDR3 region has the DNA TGTGCCAGCAGCTTGGCCCTGGCAGGGGCCGGATCTGAGGCTTTCTTT. Protein: CASSLALAGAGSEAFF.

This clone was observed a handful of times. J is TRBJ1-4 and V is TRBV23-1; the match to TRBD1 covers 8 bases. TRBV23-1 is classed as an ORF, of uncertain function. V dropped 4 bases and J dropped 7; count of bases not matched to a gene: 8. The CDR3 consists of 15 residues. The CDR3 spells CASSRRTGNIEKLFF. The CDR3 DNA follows: TGCGCCAGCAGTCGACGGACAGGGAACATTGAAAAACTGTTTTTT.

The rearrangement uses TRBV19 and TRBJ1-2; 7 nucleotides line up with TRBD1. The CDR3 has 13 residues. The junction had 5 bases not matched to a gene; V was cut back by 6 bases and J by 4 bases. The germline CDR1 and CDR2 sequences are LNHDA and SQIVND (reference sequence). CDR3 protein: CASSKQGIYGYTF. The CDR3 DNA follows: TGTGCCAGTAGCAAACAGGGGATCTATGGCTACACCTTC.

The chain employs TRBV30 and TRBJ1-2; D not resolved. This CDR3 contains 16 residues. V gave up 3 bases and J gave up 1 base, with 18 bases separating them. The germline V gene encodes CDR1 GTSNPN and CDR2 SVGIG (reference sequence). The DNA for the CDR3 is TGTGCCTGGAGGCCGCGGGCGGCGACGATTAACTATGGCTACACCTTC. Translating gives CAWRPRAATINYGYTF. The full variable domain, with the rest looked up from reference TRBV30 and TRBJ1-2, is SQTIHQWPATLVQPVGSPLSLECTVEGTSNPNLYWYRQAAGRGLQLLFYSVGIGQISSEVPQNLSASRPQDRQFILSSKKLLLSDSGFYLCAWRPRAATINYGYTFGSGTRLTVV.

The genes are TRBV5-6 and TRBJ2-7; TRBD1 agrees at 8 bases. V shed 4 bases and J 4 bases; nucleotides not matched to a gene: 7. This CDR3 is 14 amino acids long. The germline V gene has CDR1 SGHDT and CDR2 YYEEEE. The CDR3 DNA sequence: TGTGCCAGCAGCCCAACGGACAGGGAGTACGAGCAGTACTTC. Translation: CASSPTDREYEQYF.